Following are 8 T cell receptor beta chains from one sample sequenced in a study of blood T cell repertoires in COVID-19 (TCRdb year 2020). The library came from the immunoSEQ multiplex PCR assay. Here the immuneACCESS table is served through TCRdb, limited to in-frame sequences with V and J called. Missing clones are a known gap in these copies; in checked studies unresolved V genes cover under half, and the rest lacks a known reason. This sample comprises about 260,000 clones, roughly 88% of them detected only once. The top ten hold about 0.65% of the sample. The sample comprised peripheral blood. The receptors originated from a human donor in a cohort sampled during active COVID-19.

The chain links TRBV7-6 to TRBJ1-3; D not certain. Germline loops: CDR1 SGHVS, CDR2 FNYEAQ. The V gene lost 2 bases and the J gene lost 4 bases, with 6 bases spanning the gap. This CDR3 comprises 13 residues. CDR3 region: CASSLTQGNTIYF. In DNA, the CDR3 is TGTGCCAGCAGCTTAACACAAGGAAACACCATATATTTT.

The chain combines TRBV18 with TRBJ1-4, with 7 bases identical to TRBD1. The CDR3 contains 14 residues. With 3 bases clipped from V and 4 bases from J, the junction kept 2 bases outside the gene matches. Germline assignment: CDR1 KGHSH and CDR2 LQKENI. CDR3: CASSPRDSNEKLFF. CDR3 sequence (DNA): TGTGCCAGCTCACCGCGGGACAGTAATGAAAAACTGTTTTTT.

The chain employs TRBV27 and TRBJ2-1; TRBD1 aligns across 9 bases. This CDR3 spans 16 amino acids. V was clipped by 1 base and J by 5 bases; unmatched bases: 6. CDR1 MNHEY and CDR2 SMNVEV come from the germline V gene (reference sequence). The CDR3: CASSLFGTGWDNEQFF. The CDR3 coding sequence is TGTGCCAGCAGTTTATTCGGGACAGGGTGGGACAATGAGCAGTTCTTC.

CDR3 loop: CASRAPNEQFF. The CDR3 DNA reads TGTGCCAGCAGGGCCCCCAATGAGCAGTTCTTC. V and J are TRBV2 and TRBJ2-1, with no clear D. V dropped 6 bases and J dropped 6 bases, with 6 bases sitting between them. This CDR3 contains 11 residues. The germline V gene encodes CDR1 SNHLY and CDR2 FYNNEI.

The rearrangement links TRBV19 to TRBJ1-5, with D tentatively TRBD1 (5 bases). Looked up from germline, CDR1 is LNHDA and CDR2 is SQIVND (reference sequence). The CDR3 consists of 14 residues. Trimming removed 1 base from V and 6 bases from J, with 10 bases in between. The CDR3 nucleotides are TGTGCCAGTAGTATAGGGACAATGAGTCAGCCCCAGCATTTT. It specifies CASSIGTMSQPQHF.

V gene TRBV11-2 combines with J gene TRBJ2-7, with TRBD1 identical over 7 bases. The CDR3 spans 13 residues. Germline V gene data show CDR1 as SGHAT and CDR2 as FQNNGV. With V trimmed by 5 bases and J by 1 base, 2 bases remained unmatched. The CDR3: CASSVTGSYEQYF. DNA of the CDR3: TGTGCCAGCAGCGTGACAGGGTCCTACGAGCAGTACTTC.

V and J are TRBV7-9 and TRBJ2-7; D unclear. The CDR3 has 13 residues. Between the trimmed V and J ends, which lost 5 bases and 2 bases, there was a span of 10 bases. CDR1 and CDR2 (germline): SEHNR, FQNEAQ (reference sequence). The CDR3 sequence: CASSEASTYEQYF. CDR3 nucleotide sequence: TGTGCCAGCAGCGAGGCCTCCACCTACGAGCAGTACTTC.

CDR3 region: CASSPGGKSRYYEQYF. Here the CDR3 DNA reads TGTGCCAGCAGCCCGGGCGGGAAATCAAGATACTACGAGCAGTACTTC. The genes are TRBV7-2 and TRBJ2-7; D is possibly TRBD2 (6 bases). Germline V CDR1 and CDR2: SGHTA, FQGNSA. Deletions cut 5 bases from V and 3 bases from J, with 20 bases between. CDR3 length: 16 amino acids.